The rows below give T cell receptor beta chains drawn from one sample of a study of T cells after posttransplantation cyclophosphamide. Sequenced by immunoSEQ multiplex PCR; TCRdb stores in-frame clones only, minus some. Here the sample spans approximately 4,000 clones, about 70% being singletons. Sample: CD8+ T cells sorted from PBMCs, taken 950 to 1,200 days after allogeneic stem cell transplant with posttransplant cyclophosphamide. Source of these receptors: a female patient in her thirties or forties who received an allogeneic stem cell transplant from a related donor, was CMV-positive, and had no GVHD. T cells may partly derive from the graft donor. The conserved cysteine and the conserved F or W are not part of the CDR3 here. Each record gives: V gene, J gene, CDR3 protein.

TRBV7-9	TRBJ2-7	ASSALNRGSYEQY
TRBV7-2	TRBJ1-5	ASSSTVDRVRQPQH
TRBV18	TRBJ2-1	ASSPPEQVGPWVVDEQF
TRBV9	TRBJ2-7	AIFFEQGTAYEQY
TRBV9	TRBJ2-7	ASFFEQGTAYEQY
TRBV9	TRBJ2-7	ASSIRQGTAYEQY
TRBV7-9	TRBJ2-5	ASSLDSQETQY
TRBV9	TRBJ2-7	ASFFRQKTAYEQY
TRBV27	TRBJ1-1	ASRLIGGRSEAF
TRBV19	TRBJ2-3	ASSIGTGGRGDTQY
TRBV7-2	TRBJ2-7	ASSSELGGNYEQY
TRBV5-8	TRBJ1-1	ASSLETGGGNTEAF
TRBV2	TRBJ1-1	ARQSNTEAF
TRBV9	TRBJ2-7	ASSFRQGTAYEQY
TRBV15	TRBJ2-6	ATSTGTGANVLT
TRBV11-1	TRBJ2-1	ASSLDPSGGLYNEQF
TRBV11-3	TRBJ2-7	ASSPGQGGEQY
TRBV6-1	TRBJ1-6	ASSTRRTNSPLH
TRBV9	TRBJ2-7	ACCFKQGTAYEQY
TRBV2	TRBJ2-7	ASSYYEQY
TRBV11-3	TRBJ1-1	ASSLGQGSDTEAF
TRBV16	TRBJ1-5	ASSQGRGNQPQH
TRBV27	TRBJ1-5	ASSSGQYNQPQH
TRBV9	TRBJ2-7	ASSIGQACEQY
TRBV4-2	.	ASSQTGSSYEQY
TRBV4-3	TRBJ2-5	ASSQDPLTGGRETQY
TRBV9	TRBJ2-7	AIFIGQGTAYEQY
TRBV4-1	TRBJ1-1	ASSQRLMNTEAF
TRBV7-6	TRBJ1-1	ASSLVQGNTEAF
TRBV5-1	TRBJ2-3	ASSERTGGFTDTQY
TRBV5-1	TRBJ2-3	ASSLAGIADTQY
TRBV18	TRBJ2-7	ASSPPHRGTYEQY
TRBV6-6	TRBJ1-2	ASISGDRPYGYT
TRBV7-9	TRBJ1-1	ASSPTVNTEAF
TRBV11-3	TRBJ1-4	ASSLGDSWSSNEKLF
TRBV29-1	TRBJ2-7	SVEEDSPGYEQY